The 30 T cell receptor beta chains below come from one sample, sequenced in a study of T-cell reconstitution after alpha-beta-depleted transplantation in children. The authors prepared the TCRbeta library with unique molecular identifiers. TCRdb fed the PCR reads into MiXCR, producing one record per CDR3 protein. The sample lists fewer than 550,000 distinct CDR3 sequences, approximately 10% seen once, with 14% in the top ten. The sample in question was PBMCs, mostly from graft donor cells, obtained 180 days after TCRalphabeta/CD19-depleted stem cell transplant. These receptors were obtained from a female patient aged 2-9 years who had a stem cell transplant for aplastic anemia, so the T cells may come from the graft donor.

This clonotype came up a few times. V and J are TRBV25-1 and TRBJ2-7, with 7 bases that match TRBD2. Germline lookup yields CDR1 MGHDK and CDR2 SYGVNS. The CDR3 consists of 15 residues. J was trimmed by 6 bases and V by 0 bases; bases with no gene match: 8. The DNA of the CDR3 is TGTGCCAGCAGTGAATACGGAGGGAGGGCGGGCGAGCAGTACTTC. Its protein is CASSEYGGRAGEQYF.

The chain has TRBV20-1 and TRBJ2-7; 12 nucleotides line up with TRBD1. J gave up 3 bases and V 3 bases, and 9 bases lay outside the gene matches. This CDR3 has 16 residues. CDR1 DFQATT and CDR2 SNEGSKA come from the germline V gene (reference sequence). CDR3 in DNA: TGCAGTGCTAGGGGGACAGGGGGCGGGGAGGGCTACGAGCAGTACTTC. Its protein is CSARGTGGGEGYEQYF.

This clonotype was observed at least ten times. J is TRBJ2-1 and V is TRBV28; tentatively, D is TRBD1 (5 bases). With 7 bases removed from V and 10 bases from J, the gap between germline ends came to 14 bases. Germline lookup yields CDR1 MDHEN and CDR2 SYDVKM. This CDR3 contains 12 residues. The CDR3 DNA follows: TGTGCCAGCAAAATTGGGGCAGAAGAGCAGTTCTTC. It translates to CASKIGAEEQFF.

This clonotype was seen only a few times. The V call is TRBV7-9, the J call TRBJ2-3; D is unclear. V shed 2 bases and J shed 2 bases, with 11 bases lying between them. CDR1 and CDR2 from the germline V gene are SEHNR and FQNEAQ (reference sequence). The CDR3 spans 15 residues. CDR3 DNA: TGTGCCAGCAGCTTAAGCCCCGACCCCACAGATACGCAGTATTTT. It specifies CASSLSPDPTDTQYF.

This chain connects TRBV6-2 or TRBV6-3 to TRBJ2-7; D is tentatively TRBD1 or TRBD2 (5 bases each). The V gene's germline CDR1 is MNHEY and CDR2 SVGEGT. The ends were cut back, 5 bases at V and 2 bases at J, with 13 bases in the middle. There are 14 residues in the CDR3. In nucleotides, the CDR3 is TGTGCCAGCAGTACGGGACCGGTTGCCTACGAGCAGTACGTC. Protein: CASSTGPVAYEQYV.

This clonotype came up a few times. The chain recombines TRBV7-9 with TRBJ2-6; TRBD2 aligns across 8 bases. V lost 5 bases, J lost 0 bases, and 6 bases stayed unmatched. CDR1 is SEHNR and CDR2 is FQNEAQ in the germline V gene (reference sequence). The CDR3 runs 17 residues. The CDR3 loop is CASSRPGLVSGANVLTF. DNA for the CDR3: TGTGCCAGCAGCAGACCGGGACTAGTCTCTGGGGCCAACGTCCTGACTTTC.

V and J are TRBV20-1 and TRBJ2-6; possible D gene TRBD1, 5 bases. The germline V and J ends were trimmed by 5 bases and 5 bases, with 16 bases remaining between them. The length of the CDR3 is 15 residues. Germline V gene sequence: CDR1 DFQATT, CDR2 SNEGSKA (reference sequence). CDR3 DNA: TGCAGTGCTCTGGACAAATCTCTCTGGGCCAACGTCCTGACTTTC. Translation: CSALDKSLWANVLTF.

V is TRBV11-2 and J is TRBJ1-1; TRBD1 is a possible D gene (5 bases). Germline CDR1 reads SGHAT; CDR2 reads FQNNGV. Deletions cut 1 base from V and 5 bases from J, with 14 bases between. The length of the CDR3 is 15 residues. The CDR3 here is CASSLAPGLQTEAFF. The CDR3 DNA sequence: TGTGCCAGCAGCTTAGCCCCAGGGTTACAAACTGAAGCTTTCTTT.

This chain joins TRBV15 and TRBJ1-5; maybe TRBD1 (5 bases). V dropped 0 bases and J dropped 0 bases, with 21 bases sitting between them. This CDR3 is 20 amino acids long. CDR1 is LNHNV, CDR2 YYDKDF, per germline (reference sequence). CDR3 in amino acids: CATSRDYLETEYYSNQPQHF. The CDR3, as DNA: TGTGCCACCAGCAGAGATTATTTAGAGACAGAGTACTATAGCAATCAGCCCCAGCATTTT.

This clonotype has at least ten counts. The rearrangement joins TRBV29-1 to TRBJ2-7; D is perhaps TRBD2 (5 bases). Germline V gene sequence: CDR1 SQVTM, CDR2 ANQGSEA. Deletions cut 7 bases from V and 7 bases from J, with 20 bases between. CDR3 length: 13 amino acids. The DNA of the CDR3 is TGCAGCGCACCGACCGGCAGCCGAGGGGAGCAGTACTTC. Encoded protein: CSAPTGSRGEQYF.

This clonotype appeared a few times. The J gene is TRBJ1-2, the V gene TRBV27; D call uncertain. V was pared by 6 bases and J by 3 bases, with 17 bases between. The germline V gene has CDR1 MNHEY and CDR2 SMNVEV (reference sequence). The CDR3 is 15 amino acids. CDR3 in amino acids: CASSRSRWQDYGYTF. As DNA, the CDR3 is TGTGCCAGCAGCCGCAGTAGGTGGCAGGACTATGGCTACACCTTC.

This clonotype showed up just a few times. The chain is built from TRBV5-1 and TRBJ1-1; unclear D gene. The V gene lost 2 bases and the J gene lost 1 base, with 9 bases spanning the gap. Germline loops: CDR1 SGHRS, CDR2 YFSETQ. This CDR3 comprises 14 residues. CDR3 DNA: TGCGCCAGCAGCTTCTCGGCGGAGAACACTGAAGCTTTCTTT. Amino acid sequence: CASSFSAENTEAFF.

This clonotype was seen more than once but under ten times. The V call is TRBV15, the J call TRBJ1-5, with TRBD1 identical over 7 bases. Trimming took 0 bases from V and 5 from J; bases not matched to a gene: 7. Per the germline V gene, CDR1 is LNHNV and CDR2 is YYDKDF (reference sequence). The CDR3 is made up of 16 amino acids. The CDR3 nucleotides read TGTGCCACCAGCAGAGATCACCGGGACAGAGATCAGCCCCAGCATTTT. Encoded protein: CATSRDHRDRDQPQHF.

This clonotype was detected only a few times. The chain employs TRBV6-2 or TRBV6-3 and TRBJ2-1; D possibly corresponds to TRBD1 (5 bases). Per germline, CDR1 MNHEY and CDR2 SVGEGT. This CDR3 is built from 12 residues. The V end lost 11 bases, the J end lost 6 bases, and 14 bases lay between the germline ends. CDR3 coding DNA: TGTGCCGCACGGACATTGGTCAATGAGCAGTTCTTC. As protein: CAARTLVNEQFF.

In its sample, this clonotype was seen many times. The chain is built from TRBV6-5 and TRBJ2-7, with D unresolved. Germline lookup yields CDR1 MNHEY and CDR2 SVGAGI. The CDR3 loop spans 11 amino acids. Trimming removed 10 bases from V and 3 bases from J, with 10 bases in between. CDR3 sequence: CATTSGYEQYF. The CDR3 DNA reads as TGTGCCACCACTTCCGGCTACGAGCAGTACTTC.

This clonotype has only a few counts. The CDR3 here is CASSFRRGGPNEQFF. In DNA form, the CDR3 reads TGCGCCAGCAGTTTTAGGAGGGGTGGTCCAAATGAGCAGTTCTTC. The rearrangement uses TRBV10-1 and TRBJ2-1, with D perhaps TRBD2 (6 bases). The germline V gene encodes CDR1 WNHNN and CDR2 SYGVQD (reference sequence). The CDR3 runs to 15 residues. V lost 5 bases, J lost 7 bases, and 18 bases lay in between.

V usage is TRBV9 and J usage is TRBJ1-2; D gene ambiguous. The V end was cut by 0 bases, the J end by 2 bases, with 8 bases between. The CDR3 is made up of 14 amino acids. Germline CDR1 SGDLS, CDR2 YYNGEE. For the CDR3, the DNA is TGTGCCAGCAGCGTAGCGGCCATCAACTATGGCTACACCTTC. Residues: CASSVAAINYGYTF.

V and J are TRBV25-1 and TRBJ2-7, with 8 bases identical to TRBD1. This CDR3 comprises 17 residues. Germline values: CDR1 MGHDK, CDR2 SYGVNS. Germline trimming cut 6 bases from V and 7 bases from J; bases unmatched to any gene: 20. This chain's CDR3 is CASSPGVGRGPAGEQYF. The CDR3 bases are TGTGCCAGCAGCCCCGGGGTCGGCAGGGGGCCGGCGGGGGAGCAGTACTTC.

The chain carries TRBV6-1 and TRBJ1-2, with TRBD1 matching 8 bases. Trimming at V came to 7 bases and at J to 8 bases, leaving 6 bases not matched to a gene. The CDR3 totals 12 residues. Germline CDR1 MNHNS, CDR2 SASEGT. The CDR3 sequence: CASTPTGVGYTF. The CDR3 nucleotides are TGTGCCAGCACCCCGACAGGGGTCGGCTACACCTTC.

The rearrangement links TRBV7-2 to TRBJ2-5, with TRBD2 identical over 14 bases. CDR1 and CDR2 from the germline V gene are SGHTA and FQGNSA. The junction had 5 bases not matched to a gene; V was cut back by 4 bases and J by 7 bases. The CDR3 covers 15 residues. CDR3 loop: CASSSGLAGAGTQYF. The CDR3 nucleotides are TGTGCCAGCAGCTCGGGACTAGCGGGGGCGGGGACCCAGTACTTC.

The rearrangement links TRBV11-2 to TRBJ2-7, with TRBD2 identical over 12 bases. This CDR3 has 17 residues. V gave up 5 bases and J gave up 2 bases; unmatched junction bases: 10. Germline-derived CDR1 and CDR2 are SGHAT and FQNNGV. DNA of the CDR3: TGTGCCAGCAGCCCTAGGGCGCTAGCGGGAGGGACCTACGAGCAGTACTTC. Translated, it gives CASSPRALAGGTYEQYF.

The chain has TRBV4-3 and TRBJ2-2, with TRBD1 matching over 10 bases. CDR3 length: 17 residues. Germline V gene sequence: CDR1 LGHNA, CDR2 YSLEER. With V trimmed by 1 base and J by 3 bases, 5 bases remained unmatched. The DNA for the CDR3 is TGCGCCAGCAGCCAAGGCTCCGGGACAGGGGACACCGGGGAGCTGTTTTTT. Protein product: CASSQGSGTGDTGELFF.

This clonotype came up a few times. The chain uses TRBV4-3 and TRBJ2-2; D is perhaps TRBD1 (6 bases). V was cut by 2 bases and J by 1 base, with 11 bases left in between. This CDR3 spans 16 amino acids. From germline, CDR1 is LGHNA and CDR2 YSLEER. In DNA form, the CDR3 reads TGCGCCAGCAGCCAATTGGGACAAGGGAACACCGGGGAGCTGTTTTTT. This codes for CASSQLGQGNTGELFF.

The rearrangement uses TRBV4-2 and TRBJ2-3, with D unresolved. CDR1 and CDR2 (germline): LGHNA, YNFKEQ. The CDR3 sequence is 15 residues long. V was cut by 4 bases and J by 4 bases, with 15 bases left in between. CDR3 region: CASSPALFRADTQYF. The CDR3 DNA is TGTGCCAGCAGCCCTGCGCTCTTTCGGGCAGATACGCAGTATTTT.

This clonotype occurred a few times. This sequence joins TRBV5-6 and TRBJ2-2; D is perhaps TRBD1 (6 bases). Per germline, CDR1 SGHDT and CDR2 YYEEEE. V lost 0 bases to trimming and J lost 5 bases, with 11 bases between them. This CDR3 spans 15 amino acids. The CDR3 loop is CASSLVVRGTGELFF. CDR3 coding DNA: TGTGCCAGCAGCTTGGTTGTCAGGGGTACCGGGGAGCTGTTTTTT.

This clonotype was picked up many times. The J gene is TRBJ1-2, the V gene TRBV12-3 or TRBV12-4; D uncertain. The CDR3 spans 14 residues. Trimming cost V 4 bases and J 5 bases, with 14 bases left between them. CDR3: CASSSGGRTYGYTF. The CDR3, as DNA: TGTGCCAGCAGTTCAGGTGGACGGACTTATGGCTACACCTTC.

V is TRBV27 and J is TRBJ1-2, with a weak D call TRBD1 (5 bases). CDR3 length: 13 amino acids. Trimming cost V 5 bases and J 8 bases, with 15 bases left between them. Germline V gives CDR1 MNHEY, CDR2 SMNVEV (reference sequence). In DNA, the CDR3 is TGTGCCAGCAGTCTCGGGGCTCGGGGGGGCTACACCTTC. This translates into CASSLGARGGYTF.

This rearrangement joins TRBV4-3 to TRBJ1-4, with D unclear. CDR3 size: 14 residues. V was clipped by 1 base and J by 4 bases, with 7 bases between them. Germline values: CDR1 LGHNA, CDR2 YSLEER. The CDR3 DNA sequence: TGCGCCAGCAGCCAAGCTGGGTTTAATGAAAAACTGTTTTTT. Amino acids: CASSQAGFNEKLFF.

This clonotype was found a few times. CDR3 DNA sequence: TGTGCCAGCAACCTCCTTCCGGGGACTAACACAGATACGCAGTATTTT. This gives the protein CASNLLPGTNTDTQYF. This chain joins TRBV7-6 and TRBJ2-3; 7 bases agree with TRBD2. The germline CDR1 and CDR2 sequences are SGHVS and FNYEAQ. The CDR3 contains 16 residues. The trim removed 7 bases at V and 2 bases at J, leaving 12 bases unmatched.

This clonotype turned up a few times. This chain uses TRBV11-2 with TRBJ2-2; 10 positions agree with TRBD2. CDR3 length equals 18 residues. Germline V CDR1 and CDR2: SGHAT, FQNNGV. The V gene end was trimmed by 1 base and the J gene end by 0 bases; junction bases not matched to a gene: 5. CDR3 nucleotide sequence: TGTGCCAGCAGCTTAGTGAGTAGCGGGAGGACGAACACCGGGGAGCTGTTTTTT. Translated: CASSLVSSGRTNTGELFF. Combining the CDR3 with reference TRBV11-2 and TRBJ2-2 gives the whole variable domain EAGVAQSPRYKIIEKRQSVAFWCNPISGHATLYWYQQILGQGPKLLIQFQNNGVVDDSQLPKDRFSAERLKGVDSTLKIQPAKLEDSAVYLCASSLVSSGRTNTGELFFGEGSRLTVL.